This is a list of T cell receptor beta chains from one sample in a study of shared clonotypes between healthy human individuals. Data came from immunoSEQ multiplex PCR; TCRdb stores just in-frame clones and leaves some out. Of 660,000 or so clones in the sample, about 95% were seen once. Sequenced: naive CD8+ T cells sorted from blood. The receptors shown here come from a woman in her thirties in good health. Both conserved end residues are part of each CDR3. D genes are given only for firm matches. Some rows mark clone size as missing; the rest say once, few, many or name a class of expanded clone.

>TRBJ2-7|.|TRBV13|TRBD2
TGTGCCAGCAGCTTAGAAGGCGGGAGGACCTACGAGCAGTACTTC
CASSLEGGRTYEQYF
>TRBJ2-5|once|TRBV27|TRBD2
TGTGCCAGCAGTCCACTGGGACTAGCGCGCCAAGAGACCCAGTACTTC
CASSPLGLARQETQYF
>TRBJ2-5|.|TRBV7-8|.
TGTGCCAGCAGCCAACTTCGGCGGTTGTTAGAAGAGACCCAGTACTTC
CASSQLRRLLEETQYF
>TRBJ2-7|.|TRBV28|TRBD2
TGTGCCAGCAGTTTTGATCATTCGGGAGGTAACGAGCAGTACTTC
CASSFDHSGGNEQYF
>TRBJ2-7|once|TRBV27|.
TGTGCCAGCAGTTCCTCAGGGGGGCTGTACGAGCAGTACTTC
CASSSSGGLYEQYF
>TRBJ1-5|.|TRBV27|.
TGTGCCAGCAGTTTAGGCGGCCCCTCGGGGGGGCCCCAGCATTTT
CASSLGGPSGGPQHF
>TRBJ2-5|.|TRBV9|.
TGTGCCAGCAGCGGACAGCAAGAGACCCAGTACTTC
CASSGQQETQYF
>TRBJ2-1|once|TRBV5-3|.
TGTGCCAGAAGCTTGGTTTTAGCTTATGAGTCCTACAATGAGCAGTTCTTC
CARSLVLAYESYNEQFF
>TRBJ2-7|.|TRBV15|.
TGTGCCACCAGCAGAGGAATGGCAGGTGGGGGCTACGAGCAGTACTTC
CATSRGMAGGGYEQYF
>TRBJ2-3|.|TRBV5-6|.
TGTGCCAGCAGCTTTAGCACAGATACGCAGTATTTT
CASSFSTDTQYF
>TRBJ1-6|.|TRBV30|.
TGTGCCTGGAGTATGGGGACCGGCGGTTCACCCCTCCACTTT
CAWSMGTGGSPLHF
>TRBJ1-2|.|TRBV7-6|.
TGTGCCAGCAGCTTAATCGCAGAGCGGGGCTACACCTTC
CASSLIAERGYTF
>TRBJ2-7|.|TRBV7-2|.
TGTGCCAGCAGCTTAAACGGGCCGACCTACGAGCAGTACTTC
CASSLNGPTYEQYF
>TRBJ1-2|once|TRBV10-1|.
TGCGCCAGCAGTGATGGGGTCTATGGCTACACCTTC
CASSDGVYGYTF
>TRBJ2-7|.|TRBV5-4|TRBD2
TGTGCCAGCAGCCCGGGACTAGAGTACGAGCAGTACTTC
CASSPGLEYEQYF
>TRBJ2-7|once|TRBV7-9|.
TGTGCCAGCAGCTTTCTGGGGAACGAGCAGTACTTC
CASSFLGNEQYF
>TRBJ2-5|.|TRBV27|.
TGTGCCAGCAGTTTATCTGCGGGATCGGGGCAAGAGACCCAGTACTTC
CASSLSAGSGQETQYF
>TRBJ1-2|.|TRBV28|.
TGTGCCAGCGGGCTCGGGGCGGATGGCTACACCTTC
CASGLGADGYTF
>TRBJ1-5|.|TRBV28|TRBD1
TGTGCCAGCAACAGGGGTATCAATCAGCCCCAGCATTTT
CASNRGINQPQHF
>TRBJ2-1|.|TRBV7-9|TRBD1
TGTGCCAGCAGCAGCTCCACCACAGGGGCGAACAGAAATGAGCAGTTCTTC
CASSSSTTGANRNEQFF
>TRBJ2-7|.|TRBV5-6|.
TGTGCCAGCAGCTTGGCATTGGCAGCTTACGAGCAGTACTTC
CASSLALAAYEQYF
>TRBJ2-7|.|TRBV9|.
TGTGCCAGCAGCGTAGGAGGTTCTTACGAGCAGTACTTC
CASSVGGSYEQYF
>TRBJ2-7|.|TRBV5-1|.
TGCGCCAGCAGCTATGGTTCACTCTACGAGCAGTACTTC
CASSYGSLYEQYF
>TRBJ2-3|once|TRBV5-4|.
TGTGCCAGCACACTACTCCCCACAGATACGCAGTATTTT
CASTLLPTDTQYF